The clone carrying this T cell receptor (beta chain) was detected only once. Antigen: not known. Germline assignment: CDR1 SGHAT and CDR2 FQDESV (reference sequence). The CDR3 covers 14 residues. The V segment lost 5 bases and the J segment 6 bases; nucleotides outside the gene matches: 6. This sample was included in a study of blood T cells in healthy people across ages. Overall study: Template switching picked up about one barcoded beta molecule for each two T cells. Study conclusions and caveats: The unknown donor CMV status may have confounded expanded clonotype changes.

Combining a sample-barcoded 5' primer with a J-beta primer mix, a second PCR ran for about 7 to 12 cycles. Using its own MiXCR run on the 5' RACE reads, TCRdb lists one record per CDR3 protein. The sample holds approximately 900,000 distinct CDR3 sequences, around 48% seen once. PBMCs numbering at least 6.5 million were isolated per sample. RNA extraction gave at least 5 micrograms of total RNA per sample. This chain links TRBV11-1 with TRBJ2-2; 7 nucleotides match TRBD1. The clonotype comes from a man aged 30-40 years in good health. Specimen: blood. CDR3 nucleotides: TGTGCCAGCAGCGTAGGGACAGTGGCCGGGGAGCTGTTTTTT. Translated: CASSVGTVAGELFF.